The present entry profiles one T cell receptor beta chain with its context. These data originate in a study of blood T cell repertoires in COVID-19. On the study more broadly: COVID-19 samples, acute and convalescent, were from the United States, Italy and Spain.

CDR3 length: 15 amino acids. Trimming took 8 bases from V and 4 from J, leaving 23 bases between them. The germline gives CDR1 GTSNPN, CDR2 SVGIG (reference sequence). Per the original methods: Amplification with reference gene primers provided the estimates of nucleated cell counts. Profiled with immunoSEQ multiplex PCR; TCRdb holds only in-frame clones, not every one. Clone size and the V and J calls come from that table; the DNA yielded D and trimming. Of about 210,000 clones listed, approximately 86% are singletons. This TCR derives from a young man with acute COVID-19. The sample taken for sequencing was PBMCs or T cells enriched from blood (not recorded which). V usage is TRBV30 and J usage is TRBJ2-5, with D perhaps being TRBD1 or TRBD2 (6 bases each). Here the CDR3 DNA reads TGTGCCGGGGAGGTAGGGGGTTTAATGGGAGAGACCCAGTACTTC. As protein: CAGEVGGLMGETQYF.